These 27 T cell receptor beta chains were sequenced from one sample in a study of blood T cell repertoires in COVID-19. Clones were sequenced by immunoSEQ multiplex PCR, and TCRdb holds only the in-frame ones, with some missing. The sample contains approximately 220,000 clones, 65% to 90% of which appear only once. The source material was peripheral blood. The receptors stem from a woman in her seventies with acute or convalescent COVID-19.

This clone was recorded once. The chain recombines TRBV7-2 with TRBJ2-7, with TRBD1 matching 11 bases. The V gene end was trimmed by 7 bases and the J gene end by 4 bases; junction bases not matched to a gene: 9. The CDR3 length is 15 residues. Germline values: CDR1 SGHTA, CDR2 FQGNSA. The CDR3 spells CASTPAWDRGYEQYF. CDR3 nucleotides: TGTGCCAGCACCCCCGCTTGGGACAGGGGGTACGAGCAGTACTTC.

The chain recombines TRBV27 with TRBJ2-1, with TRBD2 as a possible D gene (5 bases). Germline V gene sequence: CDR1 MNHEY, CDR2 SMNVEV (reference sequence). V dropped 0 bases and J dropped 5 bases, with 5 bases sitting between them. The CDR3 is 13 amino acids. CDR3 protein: CASSLSGNNEQFF. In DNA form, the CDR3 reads TGTGCCAGCAGTTTATCCGGGAACAATGAGCAGTTCTTC.

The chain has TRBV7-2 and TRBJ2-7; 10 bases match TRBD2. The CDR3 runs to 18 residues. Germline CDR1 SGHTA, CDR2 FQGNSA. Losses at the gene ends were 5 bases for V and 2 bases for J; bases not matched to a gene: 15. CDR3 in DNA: TGTGCCAGCAGCGCGGGTAGGGTAGCGGGGGGTAGCCCCTACGAGCAGTACTTC. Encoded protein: CASSAGRVAGGSPYEQYF.

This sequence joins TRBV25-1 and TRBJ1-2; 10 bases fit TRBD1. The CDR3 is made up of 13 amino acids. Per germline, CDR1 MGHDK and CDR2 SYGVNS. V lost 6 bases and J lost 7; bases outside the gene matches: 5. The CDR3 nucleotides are TGTGCCAGCAGAGGACAGGGGGTTGTTGGCTACACCTTC. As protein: CASRGQGVVGYTF.

The CDR3 spells CASSYGGGGQPQHF. The CDR3, as DNA: TGTGCCAGCAGTTATGGAGGGGGCGGTCAGCCCCAGCATTTT. J is TRBJ1-5 and V is TRBV6-2 or TRBV6-3; 7 bases are a match to TRBD1. The CDR3 has 14 residues. The germline V gene encodes CDR1 MNHEY and CDR2 SVGEGT. V trimming: 3 bases; J trimming: 6 bases; junction bases outside the gene matches: 5.

In DNA, the CDR3 is TGCGCCAGCAGCCTGGGAGCGGGGGCCCCCTACAATGAGCAGTTCTTC. As protein: CASSLGAGAPYNEQFF. The rearrangement links TRBV5-1 to TRBJ2-1; 8 bases fit TRBD2. Germline V gene lookup returns CDR1 SGHRS and CDR2 YFSETQ. The trim removed 4 bases at V and 2 bases at J, leaving 8 bases unmatched. The length of the CDR3 is 16 residues.

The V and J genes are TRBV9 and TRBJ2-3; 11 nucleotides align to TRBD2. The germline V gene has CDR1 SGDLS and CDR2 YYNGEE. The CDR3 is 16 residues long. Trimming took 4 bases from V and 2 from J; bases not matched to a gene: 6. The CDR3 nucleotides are TGTGCCAGCAGCCTCGGACTAGCGGGTATCACAGATACGCAGTATTTT. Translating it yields CASSLGLAGITDTQYF.

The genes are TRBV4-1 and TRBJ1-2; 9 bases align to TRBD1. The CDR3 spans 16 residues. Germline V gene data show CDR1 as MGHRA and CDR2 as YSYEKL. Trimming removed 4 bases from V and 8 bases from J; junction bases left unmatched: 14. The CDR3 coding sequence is TGCGCCAGCAGCCTTTCCCCTGGGACAGGGCCCCCCGGCTACACCTTC. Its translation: CASSLSPGTGPPGYTF.

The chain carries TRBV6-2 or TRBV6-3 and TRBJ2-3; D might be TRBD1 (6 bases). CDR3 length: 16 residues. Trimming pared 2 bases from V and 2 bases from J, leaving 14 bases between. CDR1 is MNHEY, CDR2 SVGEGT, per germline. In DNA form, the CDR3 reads TGTGCCAGCAGTTACGGGGGCCGGGACCTCACAGATACGCAGTATTTT. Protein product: CASSYGGRDLTDTQYF.

The CDR3 nucleotides read TGCGCCAGCAGCGGGGGCGATAAATCCTCACCCCTCCACTTT. Residues: CASSGGDKSSPLHF. V and J are TRBV5-1 and TRBJ1-6; perhaps TRBD1 as D (6 bases). Looked up from germline, CDR1 is SGHRS and CDR2 is YFSETQ. The ends were cut back, 4 bases at V and 10 bases at J, with 15 bases in the middle. This CDR3 has 14 residues.

The CDR3 protein is CASSEPGGGSDTQYF. CDR3 bases: TGCGCCAGCAGTGAGCCGGGCGGGGGGTCAGATACGCAGTATTTT. The chain combines TRBV10-1 with TRBJ2-3, with 8 positions matching TRBD2. J was trimmed by 4 bases and V by 2 bases; bases with no gene match: 5. This CDR3 is 15 amino acids long. Per the germline V gene, CDR1 is WNHNN and CDR2 is SYGVQD (reference sequence).

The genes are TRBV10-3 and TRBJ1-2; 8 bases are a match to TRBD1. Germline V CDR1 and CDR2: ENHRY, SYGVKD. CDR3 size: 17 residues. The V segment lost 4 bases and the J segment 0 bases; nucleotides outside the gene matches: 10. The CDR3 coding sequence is TGTGCCATCAGTGCCACCACACAGGGGGGTACTAACTATGGCTACACCTTC. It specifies CAISATTQGGTNYGYTF.

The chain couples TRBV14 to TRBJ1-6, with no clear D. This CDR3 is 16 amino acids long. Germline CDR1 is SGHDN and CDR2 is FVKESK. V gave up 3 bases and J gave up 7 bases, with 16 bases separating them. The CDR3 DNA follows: TGTGCCAGCAGCCAGGCCCAAATAGGCGGGAATTCACCCCTCCACTTT. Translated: CASSQAQIGGNSPLHF.

The CDR3 region has the DNA TGCGCCAGCAGCCAAGACATTAGGGGGAGTTCCAATCAGCCCCAGCATTTT. Translated: CASSQDIRGSSNQPQHF. V usage is TRBV4-3 and J usage is TRBJ1-5; TRBD1 is a possible D gene (6 bases). The V end was cut by 0 bases, the J end by 3 bases, with 15 bases between. Germline CDR1 is LGHNA and CDR2 is YSLEER. The CDR3 is made up of 17 amino acids.

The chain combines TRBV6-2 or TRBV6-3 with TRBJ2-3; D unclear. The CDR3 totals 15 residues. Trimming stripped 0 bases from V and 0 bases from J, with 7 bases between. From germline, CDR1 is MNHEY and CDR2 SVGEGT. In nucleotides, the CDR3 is TGTGCCAGCAGTTACTCCGCTAGTAGCACAGATACGCAGTATTTT. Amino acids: CASSYSASSTDTQYF.

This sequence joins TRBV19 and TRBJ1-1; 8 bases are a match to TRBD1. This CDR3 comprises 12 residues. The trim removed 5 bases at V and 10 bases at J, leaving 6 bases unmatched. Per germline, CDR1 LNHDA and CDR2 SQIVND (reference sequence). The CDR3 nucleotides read TGTGCCAGTAGTCCCTCGACAGGGGTAGCTTTCTTT. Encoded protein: CASSPSTGVAFF.

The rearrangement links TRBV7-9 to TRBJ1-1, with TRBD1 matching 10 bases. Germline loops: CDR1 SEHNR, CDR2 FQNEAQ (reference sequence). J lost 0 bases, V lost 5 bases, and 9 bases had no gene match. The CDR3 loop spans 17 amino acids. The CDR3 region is CASSPTAGQGLNTEAFF. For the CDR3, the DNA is TGTGCCAGCAGCCCAACCGCGGGACAGGGGTTGAACACTGAAGCTTTCTTT.

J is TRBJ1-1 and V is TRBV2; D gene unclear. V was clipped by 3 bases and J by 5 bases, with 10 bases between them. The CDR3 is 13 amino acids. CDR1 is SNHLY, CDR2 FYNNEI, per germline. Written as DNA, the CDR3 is TGTGCCAGCAGTGATGGCCGAGGGACTGAAGCTTTCTTT. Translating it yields CASSDGRGTEAFF.

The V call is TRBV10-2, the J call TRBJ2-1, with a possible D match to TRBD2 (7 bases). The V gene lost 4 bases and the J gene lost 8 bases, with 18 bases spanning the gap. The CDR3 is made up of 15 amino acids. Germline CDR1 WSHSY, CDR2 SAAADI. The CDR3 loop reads CASSGPVGEGDEQFF. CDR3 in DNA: TGCGCCAGCAGTGGCCCCGTGGGGGAGGGGGATGAGCAGTTCTTC.

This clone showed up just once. The CDR3 DNA follows: TGTGCCAGCAGGGGGGACAGGGGAATCCACGAGCAGTACTTC. The encoded protein is CASRGDRGIHEQYF. The V and J genes are TRBV2 and TRBJ2-7; 10 bases are a match to TRBD1. The ends lost 6 bases at V and 5 bases at J; junction bases unmatched: 7. The CDR3 sequence is 14 residues long. Per the germline V gene, CDR1 is SNHLY and CDR2 is FYNNEI.

Written as DNA, the CDR3 is TGTGCCAGCAGCTTAGGGGGCGTAGGATACGAGCAGTACTTC. This translates into CASSLGGVGYEQYF. The chain links TRBV7-2 to TRBJ2-7; a weak D match, TRBD1 (5 bases). V gave up 1 base and J gave up 4 bases, with 11 bases separating them. This CDR3 comprises 14 residues. In germline, CDR1 is SGHTA, CDR2 FQGNSA.

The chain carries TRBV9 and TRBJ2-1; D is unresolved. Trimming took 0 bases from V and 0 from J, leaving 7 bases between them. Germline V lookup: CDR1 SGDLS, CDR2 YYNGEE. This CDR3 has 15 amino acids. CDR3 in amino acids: CASSVATASYNEQFF. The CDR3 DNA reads TGTGCCAGCAGCGTAGCCACAGCCTCCTACAATGAGCAGTTCTTC. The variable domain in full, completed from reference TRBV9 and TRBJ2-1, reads DSGVTQTPKHLITATGQRVTLRCSPRSGDLSVYWYQQSLDQGLQFLIQYYNGEERAKGNILERFSAQQFPDLHSELNLSSLELGDSALYFCASSVATASYNEQFFGPGTRLTVL.

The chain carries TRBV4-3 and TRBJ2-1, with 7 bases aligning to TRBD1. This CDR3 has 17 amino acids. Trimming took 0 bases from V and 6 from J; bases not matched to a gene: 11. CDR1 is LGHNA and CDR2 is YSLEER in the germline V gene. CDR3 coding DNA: TGCGCCAGCAGCCAAGATTACCGGAGACAGGGATTCAATGAGCAGTTCTTC. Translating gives CASSQDYRRQGFNEQFF.

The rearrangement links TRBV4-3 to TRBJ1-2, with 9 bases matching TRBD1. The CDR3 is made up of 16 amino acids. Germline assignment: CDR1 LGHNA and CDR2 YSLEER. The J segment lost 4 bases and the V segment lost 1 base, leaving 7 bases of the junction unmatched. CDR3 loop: CASSQVSNRGPYGYTF. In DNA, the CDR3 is TGCGCCAGCAGCCAAGTCTCGAACAGGGGGCCCTATGGCTACACCTTC.

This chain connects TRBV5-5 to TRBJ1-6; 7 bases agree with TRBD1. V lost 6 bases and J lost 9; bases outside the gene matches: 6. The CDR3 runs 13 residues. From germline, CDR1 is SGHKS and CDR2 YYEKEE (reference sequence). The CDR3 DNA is TGTGCCAGCACCACCCAGGGGGGTTCACCCCTCCACTTT. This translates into CASTTQGGSPLHF. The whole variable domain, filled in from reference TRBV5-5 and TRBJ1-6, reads DAGVTQSPTHLIKTRGQQVTLRCSPISGHKSVSWYQQVLGQGPQFIFQYYEKEERGRGNFPDRFSARQFPNYSSELNVNALLLGDSALYLCASTTQGGSPLHFGNGTRLTVT.

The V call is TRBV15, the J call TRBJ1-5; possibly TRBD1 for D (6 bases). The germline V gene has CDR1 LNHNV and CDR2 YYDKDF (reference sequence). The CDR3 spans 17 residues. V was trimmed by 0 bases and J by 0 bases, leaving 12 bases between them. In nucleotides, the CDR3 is TGTGCCACCAGCAGAGATACAGGGATTTTTAGCAATCAGCCCCAGCATTTT. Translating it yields CATSRDTGIFSNQPQHF.

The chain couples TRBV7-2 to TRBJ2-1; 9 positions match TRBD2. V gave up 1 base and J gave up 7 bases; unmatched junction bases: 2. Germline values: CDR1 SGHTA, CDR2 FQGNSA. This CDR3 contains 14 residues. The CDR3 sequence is CASSLGRGGNEQFF. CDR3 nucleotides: TGTGCCAGCAGCTTAGGGCGGGGGGGAAATGAGCAGTTCTTC.